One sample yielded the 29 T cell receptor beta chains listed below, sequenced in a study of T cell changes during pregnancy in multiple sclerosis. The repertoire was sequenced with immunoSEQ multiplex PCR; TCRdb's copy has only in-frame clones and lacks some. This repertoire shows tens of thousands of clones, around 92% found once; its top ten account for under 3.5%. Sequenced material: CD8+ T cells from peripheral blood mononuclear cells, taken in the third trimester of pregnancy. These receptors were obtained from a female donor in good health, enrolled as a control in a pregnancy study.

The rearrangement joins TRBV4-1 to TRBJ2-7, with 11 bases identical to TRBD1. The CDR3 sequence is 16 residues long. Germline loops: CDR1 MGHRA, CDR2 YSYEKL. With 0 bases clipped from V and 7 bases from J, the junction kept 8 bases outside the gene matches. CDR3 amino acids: CASSQDPGQGAGEQYF. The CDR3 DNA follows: TGCGCCAGCAGCCAAGATCCAGGACAGGGGGCGGGAGAGCAGTACTTC.

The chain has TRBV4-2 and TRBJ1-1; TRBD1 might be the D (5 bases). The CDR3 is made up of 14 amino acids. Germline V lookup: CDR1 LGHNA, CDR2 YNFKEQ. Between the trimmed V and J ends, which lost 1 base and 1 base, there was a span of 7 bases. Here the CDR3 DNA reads TGTGCCAGCAGCCAAGGGGGCGCGAACACTGAAGCTTTCTTT. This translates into CASSQGGANTEAFF.

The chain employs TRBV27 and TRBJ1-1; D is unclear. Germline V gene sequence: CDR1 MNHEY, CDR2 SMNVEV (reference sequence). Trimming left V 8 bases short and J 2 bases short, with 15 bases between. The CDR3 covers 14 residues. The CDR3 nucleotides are TGTGCCAGCTCTGCGGGAGGACCTAACACTGAAGCTTTCTTT. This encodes CASSAGGPNTEAFF.

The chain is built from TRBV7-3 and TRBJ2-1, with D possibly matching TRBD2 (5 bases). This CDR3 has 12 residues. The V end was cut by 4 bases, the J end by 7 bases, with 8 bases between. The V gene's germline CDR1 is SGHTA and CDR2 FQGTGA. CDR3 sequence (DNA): TGTGCCAGCAGCTCAAGGGAGAATGAGCAGTTCTTC. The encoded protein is CASSSRENEQFF.

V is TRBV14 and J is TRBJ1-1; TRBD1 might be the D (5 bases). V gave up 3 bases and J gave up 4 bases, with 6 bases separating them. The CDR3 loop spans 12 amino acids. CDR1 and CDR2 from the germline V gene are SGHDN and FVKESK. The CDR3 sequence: CASSQGGTEAFF. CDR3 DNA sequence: TGTGCCAGCAGCCAGGGGGGCACTGAAGCTTTCTTT. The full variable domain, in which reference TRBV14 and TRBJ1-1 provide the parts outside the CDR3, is EAGVTQFPSHSVIEKGQTVTLRCDPISGHDNLYWYRRVMGKEIKFLLHFVKESKQDESGMPNNRFLAERTGGTYSTLKVQPAELEDSGVYFCASSQGGTEAFFGQGTRLTVV.

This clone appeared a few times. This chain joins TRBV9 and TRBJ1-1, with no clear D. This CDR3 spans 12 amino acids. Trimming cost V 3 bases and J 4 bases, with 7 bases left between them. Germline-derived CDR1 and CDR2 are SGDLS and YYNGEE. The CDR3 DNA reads TGTGCCAGCAGCGAAGCGAGCACTGAAGCTTTCTTT. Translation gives CASSEASTEAFF. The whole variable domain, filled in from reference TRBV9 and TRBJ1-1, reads DSGVTQTPKHLITATGQRVTLRCSPRSGDLSVYWYQQSLDQGLQFLIQYYNGEERAKGNILERFSAQQFPDLHSELNLSSLELGDSALYFCASSEASTEAFFGQGTRLTVV.

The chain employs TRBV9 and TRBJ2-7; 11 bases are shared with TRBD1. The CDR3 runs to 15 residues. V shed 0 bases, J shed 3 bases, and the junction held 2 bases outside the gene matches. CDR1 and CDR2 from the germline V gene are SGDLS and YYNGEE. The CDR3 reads CASSVGDRGIYEQYF. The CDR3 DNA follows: TGTGCCAGCAGCGTAGGGGACAGGGGGATCTACGAGCAGTACTTC.

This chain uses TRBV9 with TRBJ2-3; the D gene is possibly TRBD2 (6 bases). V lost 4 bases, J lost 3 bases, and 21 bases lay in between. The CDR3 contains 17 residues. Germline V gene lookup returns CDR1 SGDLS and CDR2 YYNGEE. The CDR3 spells CASSSPSAGSTTDTQYF. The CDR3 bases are TGTGCCAGCAGCTCACCAAGTGCGGGGTCAACAACAGATACGCAGTATTTT. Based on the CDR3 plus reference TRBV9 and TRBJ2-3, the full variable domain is DSGVTQTPKHLITATGQRVTLRCSPRSGDLSVYWYQQSLDQGLQFLIQYYNGEERAKGNILERFSAQQFPDLHSELNLSSLELGDSALYFCASSSPSAGSTTDTQYFGPGTRLTVL.

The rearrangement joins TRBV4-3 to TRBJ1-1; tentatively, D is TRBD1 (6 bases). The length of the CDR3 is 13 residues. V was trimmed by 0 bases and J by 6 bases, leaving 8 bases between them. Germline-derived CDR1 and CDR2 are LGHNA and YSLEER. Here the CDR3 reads CASSQDEGAEAFF. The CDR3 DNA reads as TGCGCCAGCAGCCAAGATGAGGGGGCTGAAGCTTTCTTT.

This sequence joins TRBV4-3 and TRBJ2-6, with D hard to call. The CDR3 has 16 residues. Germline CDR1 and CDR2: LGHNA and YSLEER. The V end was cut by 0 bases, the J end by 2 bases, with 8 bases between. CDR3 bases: TGCGCCAGCAGCCAAGATAGTGGTGCTGGGGCCAACGTCCTGACTTTC. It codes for CASSQDSGAGANVLTF.

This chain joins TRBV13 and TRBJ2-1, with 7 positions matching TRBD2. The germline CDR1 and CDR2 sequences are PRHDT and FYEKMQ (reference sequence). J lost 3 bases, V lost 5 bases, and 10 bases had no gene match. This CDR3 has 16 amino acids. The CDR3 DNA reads TGTGCCAGCAGCCCCAGCGGGGCCGTTCACTACAATGAGCAGTTCTTC. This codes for CASSPSGAVHYNEQFF. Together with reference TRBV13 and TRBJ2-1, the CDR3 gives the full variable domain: AAGVIQSPRHLIKEKRETATLKCYPIPRHDTVYWYQQGPGQDPQFLISFYEKMQSDKGSIPDRFSAQQFSDYHSELNMSSLELGDSALYFCASSPSGAVHYNEQFFGPGTRLTVL.

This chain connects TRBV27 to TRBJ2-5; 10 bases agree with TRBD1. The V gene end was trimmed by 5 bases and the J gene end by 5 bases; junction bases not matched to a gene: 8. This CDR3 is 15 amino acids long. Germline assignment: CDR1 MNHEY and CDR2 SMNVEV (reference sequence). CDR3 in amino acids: CASSPIGTGDETQYF. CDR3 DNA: TGTGCCAGCAGTCCAATTGGGACAGGGGATGAGACCCAGTACTTC.

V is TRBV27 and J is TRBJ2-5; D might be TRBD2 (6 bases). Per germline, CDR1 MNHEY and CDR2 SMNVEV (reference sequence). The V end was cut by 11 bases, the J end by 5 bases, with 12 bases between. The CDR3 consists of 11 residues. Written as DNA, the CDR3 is TGTGCCTCAGCCGGAGGGGAGACCCAGTACTTC. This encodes CASAGGETQYF.

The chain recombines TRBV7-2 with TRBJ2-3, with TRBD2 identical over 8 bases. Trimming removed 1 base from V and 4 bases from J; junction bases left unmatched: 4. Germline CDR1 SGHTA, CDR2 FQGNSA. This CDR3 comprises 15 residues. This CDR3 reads CASSLDVRGADTQYF. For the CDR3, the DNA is TGTGCCAGCAGCTTAGATGTGCGGGGGGCAGATACGCAGTATTTT. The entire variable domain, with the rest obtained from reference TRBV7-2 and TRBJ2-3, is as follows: GAGVSQSPSNKVTEKGKDVELRCDPISGHTALYWYRQSLGQGLEFLIYFQGNSAPDKSGLPSDRFSAERTGGSVSTLTIQRTQQEDSAVYLCASSLDVRGADTQYFGPGTRLTVL.

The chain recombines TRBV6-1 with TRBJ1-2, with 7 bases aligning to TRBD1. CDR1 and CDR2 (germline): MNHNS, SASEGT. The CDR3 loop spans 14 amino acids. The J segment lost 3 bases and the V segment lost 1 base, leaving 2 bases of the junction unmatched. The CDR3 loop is CASSEGQGYYGYTF. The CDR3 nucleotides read TGTGCCAGCAGTGAAGGACAGGGATACTATGGCTACACCTTC.

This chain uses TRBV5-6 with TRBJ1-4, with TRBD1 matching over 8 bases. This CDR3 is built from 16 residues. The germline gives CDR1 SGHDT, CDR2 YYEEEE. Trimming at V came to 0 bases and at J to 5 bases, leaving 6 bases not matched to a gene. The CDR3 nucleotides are TGTGCCAGCAGCTTGGCCGGGACAGGATTAAATGAAAAACTGTTTTTT. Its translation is CASSLAGTGLNEKLFF.

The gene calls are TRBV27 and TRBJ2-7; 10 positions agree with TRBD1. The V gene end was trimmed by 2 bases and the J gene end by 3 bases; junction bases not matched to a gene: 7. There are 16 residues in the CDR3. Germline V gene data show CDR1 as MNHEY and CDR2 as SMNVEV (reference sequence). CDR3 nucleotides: TGTGCCAGCAGTTTAGAGGCCGGGACAGGGGACTACGAGCAGTACTTC. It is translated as CASSLEAGTGDYEQYF.

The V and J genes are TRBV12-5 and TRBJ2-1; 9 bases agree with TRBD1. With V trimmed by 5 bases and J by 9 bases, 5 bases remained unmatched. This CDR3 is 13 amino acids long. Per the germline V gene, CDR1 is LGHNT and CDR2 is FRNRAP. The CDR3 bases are TGTGCTAGTGGTCCGGGACAGGGATTTGAGCAGTTCTTC. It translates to CASGPGQGFEQFF. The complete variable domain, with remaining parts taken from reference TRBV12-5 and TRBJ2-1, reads DARVTQTPRHKVTEMGQEVTMRCQPILGHNTVFWYRQTMMQGLELLAYFRNRAPLDDSGMPKDRFSAEMPDATLATLKIQPSEPRDSAVYFCASGPGQGFEQFFGPGTRLTVL.

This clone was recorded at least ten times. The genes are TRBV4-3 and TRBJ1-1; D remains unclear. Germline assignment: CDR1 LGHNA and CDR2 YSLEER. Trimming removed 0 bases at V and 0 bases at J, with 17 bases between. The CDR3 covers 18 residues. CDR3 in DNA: TGCGCCAGCAGCCAAGAAATGGCAGGAGGAAACATGAACACTGAAGCTTTCTTT. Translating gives CASSQEMAGGNMNTEAFF.

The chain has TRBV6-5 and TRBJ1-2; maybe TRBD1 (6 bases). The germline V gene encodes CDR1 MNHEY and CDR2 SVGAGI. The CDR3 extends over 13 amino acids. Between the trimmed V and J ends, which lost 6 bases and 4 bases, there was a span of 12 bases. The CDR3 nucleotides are TGTGCCAGCAGCCCGGACAGTGTCTATGGCTACACCTTC. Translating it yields CASSPDSVYGYTF.

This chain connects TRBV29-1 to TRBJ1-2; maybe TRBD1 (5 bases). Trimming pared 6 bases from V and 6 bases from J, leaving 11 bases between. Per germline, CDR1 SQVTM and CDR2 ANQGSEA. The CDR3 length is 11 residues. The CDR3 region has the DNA TGCAGCGTCCCGGGGGGGGATGGCTACACCTTC. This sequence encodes CSVPGGDGYTF.

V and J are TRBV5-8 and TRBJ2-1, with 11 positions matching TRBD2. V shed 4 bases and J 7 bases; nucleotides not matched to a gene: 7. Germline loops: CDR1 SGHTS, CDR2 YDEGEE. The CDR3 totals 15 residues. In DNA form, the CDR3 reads TGTGCCAGCAGCATCGGACTAGCGGGCGTTAATGAGCAGTTCTTC. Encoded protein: CASSIGLAGVNEQFF.

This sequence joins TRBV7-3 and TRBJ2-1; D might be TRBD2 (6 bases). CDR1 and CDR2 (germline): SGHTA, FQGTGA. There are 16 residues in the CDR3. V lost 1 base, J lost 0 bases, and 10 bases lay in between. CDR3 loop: CASSLSGESSYNEQFF. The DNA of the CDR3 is TGTGCCAGCAGCTTAAGCGGGGAAAGCTCCTACAATGAGCAGTTCTTC.

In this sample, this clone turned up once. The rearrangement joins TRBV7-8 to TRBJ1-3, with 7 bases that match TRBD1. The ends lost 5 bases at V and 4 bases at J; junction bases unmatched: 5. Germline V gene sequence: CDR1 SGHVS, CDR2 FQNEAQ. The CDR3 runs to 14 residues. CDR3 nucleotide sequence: TGTGCCAGCAGCCCAGGGACAGCGGGAAACACCATATATTTT. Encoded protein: CASSPGTAGNTIYF.

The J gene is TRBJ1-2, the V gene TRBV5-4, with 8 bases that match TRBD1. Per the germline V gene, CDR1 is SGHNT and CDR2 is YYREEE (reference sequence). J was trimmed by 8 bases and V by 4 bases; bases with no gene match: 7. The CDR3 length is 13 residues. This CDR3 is CASSPPDRGGYTF. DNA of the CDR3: TGTGCCAGCAGCCCTCCCGACAGGGGCGGCTACACCTTC.

The CDR3 DNA sequence: TGTGCCAGCAGCTCCCCTCGGGGACAGGGGAACATTCAGTACTTC. It yields the protein CASSSPRGQGNIQYF. This rearrangement joins TRBV7-8 to TRBJ2-4, with 10 nucleotides matching TRBD1. The trim removed 4 bases at V and 7 bases at J, leaving 7 bases unmatched. There are 15 residues in the CDR3. Germline assignment: CDR1 SGHVS and CDR2 FQNEAQ.

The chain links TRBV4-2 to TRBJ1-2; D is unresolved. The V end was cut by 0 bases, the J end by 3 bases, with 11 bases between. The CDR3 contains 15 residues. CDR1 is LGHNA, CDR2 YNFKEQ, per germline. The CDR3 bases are TGTGCCAGCAGCCAAGAACAGTCCAGCTACTATGGCTACACCTTC. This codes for CASSQEQSSYYGYTF.

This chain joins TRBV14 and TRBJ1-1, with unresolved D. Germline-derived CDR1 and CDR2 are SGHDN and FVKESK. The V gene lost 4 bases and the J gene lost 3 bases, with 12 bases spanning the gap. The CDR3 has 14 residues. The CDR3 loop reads CASSPGVYDTEAFF. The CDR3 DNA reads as TGTGCCAGCAGCCCCGGGGTCTACGACACTGAAGCTTTCTTT. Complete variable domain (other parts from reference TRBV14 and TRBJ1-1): EAGVTQFPSHSVIEKGQTVTLRCDPISGHDNLYWYRRVMGKEIKFLLHFVKESKQDESGMPNNRFLAERTGGTYSTLKVQPAELEDSGVYFCASSPGVYDTEAFFGQGTRLTVV.

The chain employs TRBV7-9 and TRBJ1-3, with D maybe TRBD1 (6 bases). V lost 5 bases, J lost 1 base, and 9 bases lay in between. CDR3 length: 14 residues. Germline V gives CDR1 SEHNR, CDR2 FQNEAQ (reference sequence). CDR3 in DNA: TGTGCCAGCAGCCCAACAGGGTCTGGAAACACCATATATTTT. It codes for CASSPTGSGNTIYF.